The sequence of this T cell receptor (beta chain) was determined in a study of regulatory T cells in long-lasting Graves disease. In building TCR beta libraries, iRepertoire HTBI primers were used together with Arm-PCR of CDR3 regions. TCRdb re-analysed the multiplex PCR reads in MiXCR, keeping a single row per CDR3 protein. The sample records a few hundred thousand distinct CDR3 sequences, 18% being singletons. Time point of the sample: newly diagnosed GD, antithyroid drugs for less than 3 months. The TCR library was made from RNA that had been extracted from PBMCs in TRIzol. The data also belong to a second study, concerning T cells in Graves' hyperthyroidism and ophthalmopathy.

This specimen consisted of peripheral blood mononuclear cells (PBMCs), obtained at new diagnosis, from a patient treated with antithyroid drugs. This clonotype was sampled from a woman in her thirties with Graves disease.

The CDR3 loop is CASSASGGAQETQYF. For the CDR3, the DNA is TGTGCCAGCAGTGCTAGCGGGGGGGCCCAAGAGACCCAGTACTTC. This sequence joins TRBV6-1 and TRBJ2-5, with 12 bases identical to TRBD2. With V trimmed by 4 bases and J by 1 base, 1 base remained unmatched. The V gene's germline CDR1 is MNHNS and CDR2 SASEGT. The CDR3 totals 15 residues.